A single sample is the source of the 6 T cell receptor beta chains below, sequenced in a study of T cells in narcolepsy. The protocol was immunoSEQ multiplex PCR, while the TCRdb copy is restricted to in-frame clones and leaves out a portion. The top ten clones hold over 20% of a sample with more than 8,000 clones, around 70% of them seen once. The sequenced sample consisted of CD45RA- memory CD8+ T cells from PBMCs. The receptors were sampled from a human donor with narcolepsy.

This clone has more than one count but fewer than ten. The chain joins TRBV7-2 to TRBJ1-2; no definite D call. The germline CDR1 and CDR2 sequences are SGHTA and FQGNSA. V gave up 6 bases and J gave up 3 bases, with 11 bases separating them. The CDR3 covers 13 residues. The CDR3 bases are TGTGCCAGCAGTTCTGGCGATTACTATGGCTACACCTTC. Its translation is CASSSGDYYGYTF.

The chain couples TRBV11-2 to TRBJ1-5; D is perhaps TRBD1 (6 bases). Trimming took 6 bases from V and 1 from J, leaving 22 bases between them. Germline V gives CDR1 SGHAT, CDR2 FQNNGV. The CDR3 sequence is 18 residues long. The CDR3 is CASSQGIGPGQSNQPQHF. In nucleotides, the CDR3 is TGTGCCAGCAGTCAAGGAATCGGCCCAGGACAGAGCAATCAGCCCCAGCATTTT.

For this clone: This likely reflects a read error, since a far larger clone is one base away. The chain carries TRBV6-1 and TRBJ2-6; D uncertain. Between the trimmed V and J ends, which lost 4 bases and 0 bases, there was a span of 7 bases. The CDR3 is made up of 15 amino acids. Germline CDR1 reads MNHNS; CDR2 reads SASEGT. The CDR3 region is CASSGSPSGANVLTF. The DNA of the CDR3 is TGTGCCAGCAGTGGCTCTCCCTCTGGGGCCAACGTCCTGACTTTC.

The rearrangement uses TRBV28 and TRBJ2-7, with TRBD2 matching 8 bases. This CDR3 spans 16 amino acids. Germline CDR1 MDHEN, CDR2 SYDVKM. V shed 2 bases, J shed 0 bases, and the junction held 6 bases outside the gene matches. DNA for the CDR3: TGTGCCAGCAGTTTAGTACTAGCGGACTACTCCTACGAGCAGTACTTC. Encoded protein: CASSLVLADYSYEQYF.

The rearrangement joins TRBV6-1 to TRBJ2-5; TRBD1 agrees at 8 bases. The J call could be wrong; TRBJ2-7 is a better fit for the DNA end. Per germline, CDR1 MNHNS and CDR2 SASEGT. There are 15 residues in the CDR3. The CDR3 region has the DNA TGTGCCAGCAGTCCCGGGCAGGGGGCTTACTACGAGCAGTACTTC. Translated: CASSPGQGAYYEQYF.

The chain employs TRBV19 and TRBJ2-1; no firm D call. The V end lost 5 bases, the J end lost 6 bases, and 11 bases lay between the germline ends. Germline V CDR1 and CDR2: LNHDA, SQIVND (reference sequence). There are 13 residues in the CDR3. CDR3 amino acids: CASSLPPFNEQFF. CDR3 DNA: TGTGCCAGTAGTCTCCCCCCGTTCAATGAGCAGTTCTTC.